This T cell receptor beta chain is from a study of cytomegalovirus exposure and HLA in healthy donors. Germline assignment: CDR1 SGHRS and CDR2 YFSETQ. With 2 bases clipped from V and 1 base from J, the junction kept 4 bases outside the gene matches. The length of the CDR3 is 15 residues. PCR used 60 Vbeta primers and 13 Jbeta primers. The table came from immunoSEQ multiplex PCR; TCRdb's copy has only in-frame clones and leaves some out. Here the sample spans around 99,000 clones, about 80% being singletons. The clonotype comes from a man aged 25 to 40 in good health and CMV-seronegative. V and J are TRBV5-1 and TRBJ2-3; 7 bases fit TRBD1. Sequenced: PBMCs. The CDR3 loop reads CASSLTGTGTDTQYF. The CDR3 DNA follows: TGCGCCAGCAGCTTAACCGGGACAGGCACAGATACGCAGTATTTT.